The 14 T cell receptor beta chains presented below share a single source sample, sequenced in a study of T cells expressing NK-cell markers. One entry per CDR3 protein, without DNA, is what TCRdb gives after re-calling the 5' RACE reads. This table lists over 150,000 distinct CDR3 sequences. The specimen sequenced was blood T cells: a sorted CD56 or NKG2C T cell subset, CD4+ or CD8+ T cells, or bulk PBMC T cells (not recorded which). These receptors were collected from a woman aged 45-60 years in good health.

The chain has TRBV29-1 and TRBJ2-5. The germline CDR1 and CDR2 sequences are SQVTM and ANQGSEA. This CDR3 is built from 13 residues. The CDR3 here is CSVEDLVVKTQYF. Full variable domain (remainder filled in from reference TRBV29-1 and TRBJ2-5): SAVISQKPSRDICQRGTSLTIQCQVDSQVTMMFWYRQQPGQSLTLIATANQGSEATYESGFVIDKFPISRPNLTFSTLTVSNMSPEDSSIYLCSVEDLVVKTQYFGPGTRLLVL.

V and J are TRBV27 and TRBJ2-1; TCRdb indicates TRBD1, and absent DNA this call remains unverified. The germline V gene has CDR1 MNHEY and CDR2 SMNVEV (reference sequence). The CDR3 has 13 residues. CDR3 in amino acids: CASSSAGFNEQFF.

V and J are TRBV29-1 and TRBJ2-7; no DNA is available, so the TRBD2 call from TCRdb remains unchecked. CDR1 and CDR2 from the germline V gene are SQVTM and ANQGSEA. CDR3 length: 15 residues. The CDR3 here is CSVLSTSGSSYEQYF.

The rearrangement links TRBV28 to TRBJ2-1. The CDR3 spans 14 residues. Germline CDR1 and CDR2: MDHEN and SYDVKM. CDR3: CASSFHSELDEQFF.

The chain employs TRBV7-9 and TRBJ2-3; the TCRdb call, TRBD2, lacks DNA for checking. The length of the CDR3 is 17 residues. Germline V CDR1 and CDR2: SEHNR, FQNEAQ (reference sequence). The CDR3 is CASSSSLTSGSADTQYF.

This chain links TRBV11-3 with TRBJ2-1; TCRdb's D gene call, TRBD1, goes unchecked for lack of DNA. The germline CDR1 and CDR2 sequences are SGHNT and YENEEA. The CDR3 is 15 amino acids. CDR3 residues: CASSSPRTGNNEQFF. The variable domain in full, with the rest retrieved from reference TRBV11-3 and TRBJ2-1, is EAGVVQSPRYKIIEKKQPVAFWCNPISGHNTLYWYLQNLGQGPELLIRYENEEAVDDSQLPKDRFSAERLKGVDSTLKIQPAELGDSAVYLCASSSPRTGNNEQFFGPGTRLTVL.

The V call is TRBV7-6, the J call TRBJ2-1; TCRdb's D call of TRBD2 is untestable without DNA. The CDR3 runs to 17 residues. Germline lookup yields CDR1 SGHVS and CDR2 FNYEAQ. The CDR3 spells CASSLERLSGRWNEQFF.

The CDR3 sequence: CASSQGLAGAGETQYF. The J gene is TRBJ2-5, the V gene TRBV4-1; TCRdb indicates TRBD1, and absent DNA this call remains unverified. The length of the CDR3 is 16 residues. Per the germline V gene, CDR1 is MGHRA and CDR2 is YSYEKL.

The genes are TRBV7-9 and TRBJ1-1; no DNA is available, so the TRBD1 call from TCRdb remains unchecked. Germline assignment: CDR1 SEHNR and CDR2 FQNEAQ (reference sequence). The CDR3 length is 13 residues. The CDR3 loop reads CASTWREQGEAFF.

The chain joins TRBV9 to TRBJ2-7; the D call from TCRdb, TRBD2, cannot be confirmed without DNA. Germline V gene sequence: CDR1 SGDLS, CDR2 YYNGEE. CDR3 size: 14 residues. This CDR3 is CASSVGGALYEQYF.

This sequence joins TRBV4-1 and TRBJ1-2. The CDR3 runs to 13 residues. Per the germline V gene, CDR1 is MGHRA and CDR2 is YSYEKL. CDR3 sequence reads: CASSQDGLNGYTF.

V and J are TRBV24-1 and TRBJ1-1; TCRdb's D call, TRBD1, is unchecked because there is no DNA. Germline V gives CDR1 KGHDR, CDR2 SFDVKD. The CDR3 contains 14 residues. CDR3 loop: CATSERGGNTEAFF.

V gene TRBV12-3 or TRBV12-4 combines with J gene TRBJ2-7; checking the TCRdb D call of TRBD1 is not possible without DNA. The CDR3 length is 15 residues. This CDR3 is CASSSPGTGMGEQYF.

The gene calls are TRBV4-1 and TRBJ2-7; the D call of TRBD2 rests on TCRdb alone, since no DNA is present to check it. This CDR3 spans 14 amino acids. Germline values: CDR1 MGHRA, CDR2 YSYEKL. The CDR3 loop reads CASSQAGLGYEQYF.